These 29 T cell receptor beta chains originate from one sample sequenced in a study of blood T cells in healthy people across ages (dated by TCRdb to between 2014 and 2017). Library construction relied on 5' RACE. Instrument used: Illumina HiSeq 2500. A second roughly 6 to 11 cycle PCR used a sample-barcoded 5' primer and a J-beta primer mix. TCRdb cleaned the public reads at Q25 with fastp, built clones with MiXCR and kept in-frame beta chains. Rows merge per CDR3 protein into single entries with the most common DNA and genes. The sample contains approximately 700,000 distinct CDR3 sequences, roughly 32% of them found a single time. The ten largest clonotypes hold 15% of the sample. Sequencing used blood. The receptors shown here come from a woman at least 80 years old in good health. Donor details come from another sample of the same person, matched by shared clones.

This clonotype was counted between two and nine times. This could be a read error, since a much larger clone is one nucleotide away. V usage is TRBV28 and J usage is TRBJ2-7, with 8 bases fitting TRBD1. There are 15 residues in the CDR3. Germline CDR1 and CDR2: MDHEN and SYDVKM. Trimming took 11 bases from V and 0 from J; bases not matched to a gene: 12. The DNA for the CDR3 is TGTGCCGCTCGGACAGGGTCGGTCCCCTCCTACGAGCAGTACTTC. Translation gives CAARTGSVPSYEQYF.

As regards this clonotype: This may arise from a read error, as a much more abundant clone is one base away. V gene TRBV12-3 or TRBV12-4 combines with J gene TRBJ1-1, with D hard to call. The CDR3 runs 15 residues. CDR3: CANSFSSLMNTEAFF. Here the CDR3 DNA reads TGTGCCAACAGTTTTAGCAGTCTCATGAACACTGAAGCTTTCTTT.

J is TRBJ2-1 and V is TRBV4-3, with 12 bases aligning to TRBD2. There are 16 residues in the CDR3. Germline loops: CDR1 LGHNA, CDR2 YSLEER. V was clipped by 1 base and J by 7 bases; unmatched bases: 5. CDR3 amino acids: CASSQVPSGGANEQFF. CDR3 nucleotides: TGCGCCAGCAGCCAAGTGCCTAGCGGGGGGGCGAATGAGCAGTTCTTC.

This clonotype showed up many times. The genes are TRBV3-1 and TRBJ1-1, with D possibly being TRBD1 (5 bases). Trimming cost V 2 bases and J 4 bases, with 17 bases left between them. The CDR3 runs 16 residues. The germline V gene has CDR1 LGHDT and CDR2 YNNKEL (reference sequence). This CDR3 is CASSQRFQGTGTEAFF. The DNA for the CDR3 is TGTGCCAGCAGCCAAAGGTTTCAGGGAACGGGCACTGAAGCTTTCTTT.

Of note for this clonotype: This may stem from a read error, because a much larger clone lies one nucleotide away. The genes are TRBV12-3 or TRBV12-4 and TRBJ2-7, with D possibly being TRBD2 (7 bases). CDR3 length equals 13 residues. Trimming cost V 7 bases and J 2 bases, with 12 bases left between them. Here the CDR3 DNA reads TGTGCCAGCATGAAGGGGGGGCCCTACGAGCAGTACTTC. Translation: CASMKGGPYEQYF.

The chain carries TRBV2 and TRBJ2-1; TRBD2 is a possible D gene (5 bases). The CDR3 is 13 amino acids. Germline lookup yields CDR1 SNHLY and CDR2 FYNNEI. Trimming shortened V by 5 bases and J by 9 bases, and 14 bases separated the two germline ends. CDR3 DNA: TGTGCCAGCAGTAGGGAGTTACAATCTGAGCAGTTCTTC. Residues: CASSRELQSEQFF. Filled out from reference TRBV2 and TRBJ2-1, the complete variable domain reads EPEVTQTPSHQVTQMGQEVILRCVPISNHLYFYWYRQILGQKVEFLVSFYNNEISEKSEIFDDQFSVERPDGSNFTLKIRSTKLEDSAMYFCASSRELQSEQFFGPGTRLTVL.

This clonotype was counted a few times. V usage is TRBV5-1 and J usage is TRBJ2-2, with D possibly matching TRBD1 (7 bases). Germline-derived CDR1 and CDR2 are SGHRS and YFSETQ. This CDR3 has 15 residues. The germline V and J ends were trimmed by 1 base and 6 bases, with 13 bases remaining between them. DNA for the CDR3: TGCGCCAGCAGCTTGACGCCAGGGGGGCCCGGGGAGCTGTTTTTT. This codes for CASSLTPGGPGELFF.

This chain joins TRBV7-2 and TRBJ2-1; TRBD2 agrees at 10 bases. CDR3 size: 18 residues. Unmatched junction bases numbered 15, after V lost 4 bases and J lost 6 bases. Germline CDR1 and CDR2: SGHTA and FQGNSA. Here the CDR3 DNA reads TGTGCCAGCAGCTATCGGGGAGGACCAGCGGGGGGGCCCAATGAGCAGTTCTTC. This encodes CASSYRGGPAGGPNEQFF.

This clonotype was detected many times. The V call is TRBV4-3, the J call TRBJ1-1, with D possibly matching TRBD1 (6 bases). CDR3 length: 17 amino acids. Trimming pared 0 bases from V and 1 base from J, leaving 15 bases between. Per germline, CDR1 LGHNA and CDR2 YSLEER. The CDR3 here is CASSQDLSGGANTEAFF. In DNA, the CDR3 is TGCGCCAGCAGCCAAGACCTTTCGGGGGGCGCGAACACTGAAGCTTTCTTT.

The rearrangement joins TRBV20-1 to TRBJ2-5; TRBD1 aligns across 7 bases. The germline V gene has CDR1 DFQATT and CDR2 SNEGSKA (reference sequence). The CDR3 is 12 residues long. CDR3 nucleotides: TGCAGGGCTCGGACAGGTCAAGAGACCCAGTACTTC. Translated, it gives CRARTGQETQYF.

This clonotype is a singleton in its sample. V gene TRBV4-1 combines with J gene TRBJ1-2; D may be TRBD1 (5 bases). This CDR3 region has 15 residues. Germline V gives CDR1 MGHRA, CDR2 YSYEKL. Trimming cost V 2 bases and J 2 bases, with 12 bases left between them. The CDR3, as DNA: TGCGCCAGCAGCCAAATCATCCCAGGGAACTATGGCTACACCTTC. Encoded protein: CASSQIIPGNYGYTF.

This clonotype was counted at least ten times. This chain connects TRBV7-9 to TRBJ2-5, with D perhaps matching TRBD2 (6 bases). CDR1 is SEHNR, CDR2 FQNEAQ, per germline (reference sequence). Trimming left V 1 base short and J 5 bases short, with 11 bases between. This CDR3 spans 14 amino acids. The CDR3 DNA reads TGTGCCAGCAGCTTAGGGACTATCCGCGAGACCCAGTACTTC. Translated: CASSLGTIRETQYF. The variable domain in full, with the rest retrieved from reference TRBV7-9 and TRBJ2-5, is DTGVSQNPRHKITKRGQNVTFRCDPISEHNRLYWYRQTLGQGPEFLTYFQNEAQLEKSRLLSDRFSAERPKGSFSTLEIQRTEQGDSAMYLCASSLGTIRETQYFGPGTRLLVL.

This chain links TRBV12-5 with TRBJ2-1; weak D call: TRBD1 (6 bases). The CDR3 sequence is 15 residues long. The germline CDR1 and CDR2 sequences are LGHNT and FRNRAP. V was trimmed by 7 bases and J by 6 bases, leaving 19 bases between them. The CDR3 sequence is CASASGQLDGNEQFF. Written as DNA, the CDR3 is TGTGCTAGTGCCTCTGGACAGCTTGATGGCAATGAGCAGTTCTTC.

The chain joins TRBV4-1 to TRBJ2-5; D might be TRBD1 (6 bases). The closer fit of TRBJ2-7 to the DNA end suggests the J call may be wrong. The germline V gene has CDR1 MGHRA and CDR2 YSYEKL. The CDR3 extends over 15 amino acids. This CDR3 is CASSQDPGVGYEQYF. Written as DNA, the CDR3 is TGCGCCAGCAGCCAAGATCCAGGGGTCGGGTACGAGCAGTACTTC.

V usage is TRBV6-1 and J usage is TRBJ2-2, with D unclear. CDR1 and CDR2 from the germline V gene are MNHNS and SASEGT. This CDR3 spans 15 amino acids. The V end lost 3 bases, the J end lost 4 bases, and 12 bases lay between the germline ends. CDR3 region: CASSDFGSVTGELFF. The DNA of the CDR3 is TGTGCCAGCAGTGATTTCGGATCTGTCACCGGGGAGCTGTTTTTT.

The V call is TRBV11-2, the J call TRBJ1-2, with D uncertain. Germline CDR1 and CDR2: SGHAT and FQNNGV. CDR3 size: 15 residues. Trimming left V 7 bases short and J 5 bases short, with 20 bases between. In DNA form, the CDR3 reads TGTGCCAGCAACCCTTTGGAGGGAAGGGCGTATGGCTACACCTTC. Its translation is CASNPLEGRAYGYTF.

This chain connects TRBV7-2 to TRBJ2-1, with D possibly matching TRBD2 (5 bases). Germline CDR1 is SGHTA and CDR2 is FQGNSA. With 2 bases removed from V and 5 bases from J, the gap between germline ends came to 13 bases. The CDR3 totals 15 residues. The CDR3 DNA reads TGTGCCAGCAGCTTATGGTCCGGGGTAAACAATGAGCAGTTCTTC. Its protein product is CASSLWSGVNNEQFF. Complete variable domain (other parts from reference TRBV7-2 and TRBJ2-1): GAGVSQSPSNKVTEKGKDVELRCDPISGHTALYWYRQSLGQGLEFLIYFQGNSAPDKSGLPSDRFSAERTGGSVSTLTIQRTQQEDSAVYLCASSLWSGVNNEQFFGPGTRLTVL.

Only one count was recorded for this clonotype. This chain joins TRBV5-1 and TRBJ2-3; 7 bases agree with TRBD2. The CDR3 length is 15 residues. The V segment lost 4 bases and the J segment 1 base; nucleotides outside the gene matches: 6. CDR1 is SGHRS, CDR2 YFSETQ, per germline. CDR3 in DNA: TGCGCCAGCAGCCTAAGCGGGACCCGCACAGATACGCAGTATTTT. Translation: CASSLSGTRTDTQYF. The full variable domain, completed using reference TRBV5-1 and TRBJ2-3, is KAGVTQTPRYLIKTRGQQVTLSCSPISGHRSVSWYQQTPGQGLQFLFEYFSETQRNKGNFPGRFSGRQFSNSRSEMNVSTLELGDSALYLCASSLSGTRTDTQYFGPGTRLTVL.

The rearrangement links TRBV5-1 to TRBJ2-4, with 7 bases fitting TRBD2. Matching the DNA end better, TRBJ2-5 makes the J call doubtful. This CDR3 contains 17 residues. In germline, CDR1 is SGHRS, CDR2 YFSETQ. CDR3 loop: CASSLGGPSGGQETQYF. CDR3 DNA sequence: TGCGCCAGCAGCTTGGGGGGCCCTAGCGGTGGGCAAGAGACCCAGTACTTC.

This clonotype was found a few times. Possible read error: a much larger clone is one base away. The rearrangement links TRBV5-1 to TRBJ2-6; D may correspond to TRBD1 or TRBD2 (6 bases each). This CDR3 contains 15 residues. CDR1 is SGHRS, CDR2 YFSETQ, per germline. The CDR3 DNA reads TGCGCCAGCAGCTCCGGGGGCTCTGGGGCCAACGTCCGGACTTTC. Protein sequence: CASSSGGSGANVRTF.

This clonotype appeared many times. The chain links TRBV6-5 to TRBJ1-4, with unresolved D. Germline lookup yields CDR1 MNHEY and CDR2 SVGAGI. The CDR3 has 13 amino acids. Trimming pared 0 bases from V and 13 bases from J, leaving 12 bases between. CDR3 protein: CASSYSNVRRLFF. The CDR3 nucleotides are TGTGCCAGCAGTTACTCGAATGTGAGGAGACTGTTTTTT.

The chain employs TRBV20-1 and TRBJ2-2, with D unresolved. Trimming removed 6 bases from V and 0 bases from J, with 2 bases in between. The germline CDR1 and CDR2 sequences are DFQATT and SNEGSKA (reference sequence). The CDR3 runs 11 residues. DNA for the CDR3: TGCAGTGCGGCGAACACCGGGGAGCTGTTTTTT. The encoded protein is CSAANTGELFF.

This clonotype was detected a few times. For the CDR3, the DNA is TGCGCCAGCAGCCCGGGTGCGGGGGCTCTATTAACGAACACTGAAGCTTTCTTT. Its translation is CASSPGAGALLTNTEAFF. This chain links TRBV5-1 with TRBJ1-1; D possibly corresponds to TRBD1 (6 bases). The CDR3 extends over 18 amino acids. Trimming took off 4 bases at V and 1 base at J, with 23 bases between the two ends. In germline, CDR1 is SGHRS, CDR2 YFSETQ.

The chain couples TRBV11-2 to TRBJ1-5; 9 nucleotides agree with TRBD1. Germline V gene sequence: CDR1 SGHAT, CDR2 FQNNGV. This CDR3 contains 15 residues. V was pared by 3 bases and J by 7 bases, with 7 bases of the junction left unmatched. The CDR3 DNA sequence: TGTGCCAGCAGCTTGGACAGGGGTTTTGGACAGCCCCAGCATTTT. Its translation is CASSLDRGFGQPQHF.

This clonotype has only one observation. The chain employs TRBV28 and TRBJ2-4; the D is unclear. The end of the DNA aligns better with TRBJ2-7, so the J call may be wrong. The CDR3 spans 16 residues. Germline V gene data show CDR1 as MDHEN and CDR2 as SYDVKM. Here the CDR3 DNA reads TGTGCCAGCAGTTTTTCCATTAGGAGCCTAGCCTACGAGCAGTACTTC. Translation: CASSFSIRSLAYEQYF.

As concerns this clonotype: This may be a read error: a much more frequent sequence differs by one nucleotide. The chain employs TRBV29-1 and TRBJ2-3; TRBD1 aligns across 7 bases. Losses at the gene ends were 0 bases for V and 8 bases for J; bases not matched to a gene: 8. Germline CDR1 SQVTM, CDR2 ANQGSEA. The CDR3 is made up of 14 amino acids. The CDR3 reads CSVEEPDRALTQYF. CDR3 bases: TGCAGCGTTGAAGAGCCAGACAGGGCCCTTACGCAGTATTTT.

Worth noting for this clonotype: Given a much more abundant clone one base away, this may be a read error. V usage is TRBV12-3 or TRBV12-4 and J usage is TRBJ1-5; possibly TRBD1 for D (5 bases). The CDR3 is made up of 14 amino acids. The CDR3 loop reads CASSRGYNNQPRHF. CDR3 coding DNA: TGTGCCAGCAGTCGGGGGTATAACAATCAGCCCCGGCATTTT.

The CDR3 loop reads CASSELGQGARAFF. CDR3 coding DNA: TGTGCCAGCAGTGAACTAGGGCAGGGGGCTCGAGCTTTCTTT. This chain uses TRBV2 with TRBJ1-1; 8 positions match TRBD1. The germline gives CDR1 SNHLY, CDR2 FYNNEI. V was clipped by 2 bases and J by 10 bases; unmatched bases: 9. The CDR3 is made up of 14 amino acids.

This clonotype was counted once. The V and J genes are TRBV6-1 and TRBJ2-2, with D perhaps matching TRBD2 (7 bases). The germline CDR1 and CDR2 sequences are MNHNS and SASEGT. Between the trimmed V and J ends, which lost 6 bases and 5 bases, there was a span of 16 bases. This CDR3 has 15 residues. The CDR3 loop reads CASRRRGARTGELFF. The CDR3, as DNA: TGTGCCAGCAGGCGCCGGGGGGCTAGGACCGGGGAGCTGTTTTTT.